The subject of this entry is one TCR beta chain. The CDR3 runs to 15 residues. Trimming took 5 bases from V and 5 from J; bases not matched to a gene: 9. Germline V gene data show CDR1 as KGHSH and CDR2 as LQKENI. This sample was taken from a study of technical replicates of blood from several donors. The table came from immunoSEQ multiplex PCR; TCRdb's copy has only in-frame clones and leaves some out. The repertoire holds roughly 12,000 clones, 90% to 95% seen once, with 6% to 9.5% in the top ten. The receptor comes from a human donor in good health. The chain is built from TRBV18 and TRBJ1-5; TRBD1 agrees at 7 bases. Sequenced sample: PBMCs. The CDR3: CASSTAPTGDQPQHF. The CDR3 DNA reads TGTGCCAGCTCAACAGCCCCTACAGGGGATCAGCCCCAGCATTTT.